These T cell receptor beta chains were read from a single sample in a study of blood T cell repertoires in COVID-19. Libraries were prepared by immunoSEQ multiplex PCR; TCRdb keeps only in-frame clonotypes and omits some of them. The repertoire has 250,000 to 400,000 clones, roughly 90% of them found once; the top ten carry 2.5% to 3.5%. The sequenced material came from peripheral blood. The receptors originated from a woman aged 30 to 39 with COVID-19, enrolled during active disease. Each CDR3 is given with its conserved first and last residue.

V gene: TRBV21-1; CDR3 protein: CASSLFREDDIQYF
V gene: TRBV19; CDR3 protein: CASSPGTGGQPQHF
V gene: TRBV10-1; CDR3 protein: CASSDPQGSDTQYF
V gene: TRBV9; CDR3 protein: CASSVDPGTSPFF
V gene: TRBV19; CDR3 protein: CASSMRGQGARQPQHF
V gene: TRBV5-6; CDR3 protein: CASSPGLAVTDTQYF
V gene: TRBV9; CDR3 protein: CASSVDSLVNSPLHF
V gene: TRBV19; CDR3 protein: CASSLGNRGNTEAFF
V gene: TRBV11-3; CDR3 protein: CASSHRDTQYF
V gene: TRBV2; CDR3 protein: CASDSQGSYEQYF
V gene: TRBV7-9; CDR3 protein: CASSFDWGDGYTF
V gene: TRBV27; CDR3 protein: CASKGQDSSGNTIYF
V gene: TRBV13; CDR3 protein: CASSPAGISTDTQYF
V gene: TRBV5-1; CDR3 protein: CASSDRTGPRETQYF
V gene: TRBV3-1/TRBV3-2; CDR3 protein: CASSQDGYQETQYF
V gene: TRBV28; CDR3 protein: CASSGTYYSSGNTIYF
V gene: TRBV5-4; CDR3 protein: CASSTGTGRQETQYF
V gene: TRBV21-1; CDR3 protein: CASSKAPREGCTGELFF